The entry below gives a single T cell receptor (beta chain) sequence along with its context. Using immunoSEQ multiplex PCR, the repertoire was profiled, and TCRdb retains in-frame clones only, with some absent. The sample includes more than 90,000 clones, 75% to 95% of them seen just once. The data derive from a study of T cell changes during pregnancy in multiple sclerosis. V lost 1 base and J lost 4, with 11 bases in between. The germline V gene has CDR1 MGHRA and CDR2 YSYEKL. This CDR3 has 15 residues. The chain couples TRBV4-1 to TRBJ1-3; D remains ambiguous. This TCR derives from a female donor with multiple sclerosis, enrolled in a pregnancy study. The sample was peripheral blood, taken in the second trimester of pregnancy. The CDR3 DNA reads TGCGCCAGCAGCCAAGGTATGGCTTCAGGAAACACCATATATTTT. This encodes CASSQGMASGNTIYF.